These T cell receptor beta chains were read from a single sample in a study of shared clonotypes between healthy human individuals. TCRdb keeps only in-frame clones here, not all; method: immunoSEQ multiplex PCR. The sample lists around 2,000,000 clones, roughly 91% occurring once. Sequenced input: naive CD8+ T cells from PBMCs. The source of these receptors is a man younger than 30 in good health. Some clones in this sample may be carry-over from other donors' samples. The CDR3 runs from the conserved cysteine through the conserved F or W. D genes are given only for firm matches.

TRBV6-5	TRBJ1-2	-	TGTGCCAGCAGTTACGGACCGCTGAAAGGCTACACCTTC	CASSYGPLKGYTF
TRBV9	TRBJ2-7	TRBD2	TGTGCCAGCAGCCCCCGTGGACTAGCGGGAGACGACGAGCAGTACTTC	CASSPRGLAGDDEQYF
TRBV27	TRBJ1-1	TRBD1	TGTGCCAGCAGCCCAACCGGGACAGGGGGCGCGAGGACTGAAGCTTTCTTT	CASSPTGTGGARTEAFF
TRBV11-2	TRBJ2-1	TRBD2	TGTGCCAGCAGCTTACTACTAGCGGGAGACAATGAGCAGTTCTTC	CASSLLLAGDNEQFF
TRBV7-2	TRBJ1-2	-	TGTGCCAGCAGAGGACGGCTCCAGGTCTATGGCTACACCTTC	CASRGRLQVYGYTF
TRBV4-1	TRBJ2-1	TRBD2	TGCGCCAGCAGCCAAGATCCCGGGCCTAGCGGGTCTTCCTACAATGAGCAGTTCTTC	CASSQDPGPSGSSYNEQFF
TRBV19	TRBJ2-7	TRBD1	TGTGCCAGTAGGCGGGACAGGGGAACCGAGCAGTACTTC	CASRRDRGTEQYF
TRBV28	TRBJ2-2	-	TGTGCCAGCAGTGCCGAGGGGGCGGGGTACACCGGGGAGCTGTTTTTT	CASSAEGAGYTGELFF
TRBV11-2	TRBJ1-1	TRBD1	TGTGCCAGCAGCCGGTGGGGGACAGGGCGGGAGAACACTGAAGCTTTCTTT	CASSRWGTGRENTEAFF
TRBV2	TRBJ1-5	-	TGTGCCAGCAGACGGGGACCGGCTAATAGCAATCAGCCCCAGCATTTT	CASRRGPANSNQPQHF
TRBV5-1	TRBJ1-1	-	TGCGCCAGCAGTCCGACTATGAACACTGAAGCTTTCTTT	CASSPTMNTEAFF
TRBV6-5	TRBJ2-7	-	TGTGCCAGCAGTTTCCAGGGGTACCTCTACGAGCAGTACTTC	CASSFQGYLYEQYF
TRBV14	TRBJ1-2	TRBD1	TGTGCCAGCAGCCAGCTCCCCGGGACAGCTAACTATGGCTACACCTTC	CASSQLPGTANYGYTF
TRBV29-1	TRBJ2-2	-	TGCAGCGTGTCCGCGGGATCCGGGGAGCTGTTTTTT	CSVSAGSGELFF
TRBV11-2	TRBJ1-5	-	TGTGCCAGCAGCATGGGGTTCGGTAAGCCCCAGCATTTT	CASSMGFGKPQHF